This passage covers 19 T cell receptor beta chains from one sample sequenced in a study of shared clonotypes between healthy human individuals. Clones were read by immunoSEQ multiplex PCR, and TCRdb kept only the in-frame ones, dropping some. The sample carries about 2.5 million clones, 85% to 95% recorded once. The sample taken for sequencing was naive CD4+ T cells from PBMCs. The sample's subset: CD45RA+ positively selected. These receptors originate from a man aged 18 to 30 in good health. Some clones in this sample may be carry-over from other donors' samples.

This clone was seen just once. The V call is TRBV5-1, the J call TRBJ2-2; 9 bases match TRBD1. V shed 5 bases and J 5 bases; nucleotides not matched to a gene: 7. Germline V lookup: CDR1 SGHRS, CDR2 YFSETQ. CDR3 length: 15 amino acids. The CDR3 loop is CASRPSTGGTGELFF. The CDR3 DNA sequence: TGCGCCAGCAGGCCCTCGACAGGGGGTACCGGGGAGCTGTTTTTT.

This chain uses TRBV5-6 with TRBJ2-5; D gene uncertain. Germline-derived CDR1 and CDR2 are SGHDT and YYEEEE. CDR3 length: 13 residues. Trimming pared 0 bases from V and 3 bases from J, leaving 6 bases between. The CDR3 bases are TGTGCCAGCAGCTTGGATTACGAAGAGACCCAGTACTTC. Translating gives CASSLDYEETQYF.

V usage is TRBV5-4 and J usage is TRBJ1-4; possibly TRBD1 for D (5 bases). The CDR3 totals 16 residues. Germline CDR1 SGHNT, CDR2 YYREEE (reference sequence). The ends were cut back, 5 bases at V and 2 bases at J, with 16 bases in the middle. CDR3 DNA sequence: TGTGCCAGCAGTCCGGGACGGGTCGGGACTAATGAAAAACTGTTTTTT. It encodes CASSPGRVGTNEKLFF.

In this sample, this clone turned up a few times. The V gene is TRBV30, the J gene TRBJ2-3; TRBD1 is a possible D gene (6 bases). V was pared by 4 bases and J by 9 bases, with 17 bases between. The germline V gene encodes CDR1 GTSNPN and CDR2 SVGIG (reference sequence). The CDR3 totals 13 residues. CDR3 sequence: CAWNRGRPYTQYF. The DNA of the CDR3 is TGTGCCTGGAATAGGGGGAGACCCTACACGCAGTATTTT.

The rearrangement links TRBV4-1 to TRBJ2-3; 8 nucleotides align to TRBD2. With V trimmed by 1 base and J by 6 bases, 9 bases remained unmatched. Germline-derived CDR1 and CDR2 are MGHRA and YSYEKL. The CDR3 consists of 16 residues. CDR3 DNA sequence: TGCGCCAGCAGCCAAGGGGCTAGCGGGTCGTTTGATACGCAGTATTTT. Amino acids: CASSQGASGSFDTQYF.

The chain joins TRBV19 to TRBJ1-5; TRBD1 aligns across 8 bases. Germline trimming cut 8 bases from V and 2 bases from J; bases unmatched to any gene: 8. Looked up from germline, CDR1 is LNHDA and CDR2 is SQIVND (reference sequence). The CDR3 has 15 amino acids. The DNA of the CDR3 is TGTGCCAGTGCAACCCCGGGACAGGGCAATCAGCCCCAGCATTTT. Translation: CASATPGQGNQPQHF.

The chain couples TRBV7-3 to TRBJ1-1; 7 bases match TRBD1. Germline V gene lookup returns CDR1 SGHTA and CDR2 FQGTGA. V shed 3 bases and J 8 bases; nucleotides not matched to a gene: 6. The length of the CDR3 is 13 residues. The CDR3 coding sequence is TGTGCCAGCAGCTTTTCCGGGACAGTCGAAGCTTTCTTT. As protein: CASSFSGTVEAFF.

This clone appeared once. The genes are TRBV7-2 and TRBJ1-1; D not certain. From germline, CDR1 is SGHTA and CDR2 FQGNSA. Deletions cut 1 base from V and 6 bases from J, with 18 bases between. This CDR3 is 16 amino acids long. In DNA form, the CDR3 reads TGTGCCAGCAGCTTAGACTCGGCCAGGTGGAGAGCTGAAGCTTTCTTT. It is translated as CASSLDSARWRAEAFF. Variable domain in full (rest from reference TRBV7-2 and TRBJ1-1): GAGVSQSPSNKVTEKGKDVELRCDPISGHTALYWYRQSLGQGLEFLIYFQGNSAPDKSGLPSDRFSAERTGGSVSTLTIQRTQQEDSAVYLCASSLDSARWRAEAFFGQGTRLTVV.

The V and J genes are TRBV2 and TRBJ2-5; no definite D call. The germline V gene has CDR1 SNHLY and CDR2 FYNNEI. The V and J ends lost 2 bases and 5 bases respectively, with 15 bases between them. This CDR3 region has 15 residues. The CDR3 bases are TGTGCCAGCAGTGAATTGGAGAGACCCCAGGAGACCCAGTACTTC. The encoded protein is CASSELERPQETQYF.

This clone was picked up a small number of times. Additional DNA sequences in this sample encode the identical CDR3. This chain connects TRBV7-9 to TRBJ2-1; D is unclear. Germline V gives CDR1 SEHNR, CDR2 FQNEAQ (reference sequence). The CDR3 length is 11 residues. Trimming pared 1 base from V and 7 bases from J, leaving 2 bases between. This CDR3 is CASSLGNEQFF. The CDR3 DNA follows: TGTGCCAGCAGCTTAGGGAATGAGCAGTTCTTC.

This clone has a single count. At the DNA level, this CDR3 is encoded by other sequences in the same sample as well. CDR3 amino acids: CASSDRLGYYGYTF. In DNA, the CDR3 is TGTGCCAGCAGTGACCGACTGGGGTACTATGGCTACACCTTC. This chain joins TRBV25-1 and TRBJ1-2; unclear D gene. The germline V gene has CDR1 MGHDK and CDR2 SYGVNS. V lost 3 bases, J lost 3 bases, and 11 bases lay in between. The CDR3 runs to 14 residues.

Comments on this clone: The same CDR3 is also encoded by other DNA sequences in this sample. The chain employs TRBV5-4 and TRBJ1-1, with 9 bases aligning to TRBD1. Germline-derived CDR1 and CDR2 are SGHNT and YYREEE (reference sequence). The length of the CDR3 is 16 residues. V dropped 0 bases and J dropped 1; count of bases not matched to a gene: 4. CDR3 residues: CASSLGGQGTNTEAFF. The CDR3 DNA reads TGTGCCAGCAGCTTGGGGGGACAGGGAACGAACACTGAAGCTTTCTTT.

This chain joins TRBV28 and TRBJ2-7; no clear D. Trimming took 7 bases from V and 1 from J, leaving 8 bases between them. Per the germline V gene, CDR1 is MDHEN and CDR2 is SYDVKM. The CDR3 consists of 12 residues. The CDR3 is CASKGPSYEQYF. The CDR3 DNA sequence: TGTGCCAGCAAAGGTCCTTCCTACGAGCAGTACTTC. Combining the CDR3 with reference TRBV28 and TRBJ2-7 gives the whole variable domain DVKVTQSSRYLVKRTGEKVFLECVQDMDHENMFWYRQDPGLGLRLIYFSYDVKMKEKGDIPEGYSVSREKKERFSLILESASTNQTSMYLCASKGPSYEQYFGPGTRLTVT.

The genes are TRBV10-3 and TRBJ2-1, with unresolved D. Germline loops: CDR1 ENHRY, CDR2 SYGVKD. V was shortened by 0 bases and J by 5 bases, with 8 bases between the two germline ends. The CDR3 extends over 14 amino acids. The CDR3 bases are TGTGCCATCAGTGAGTCTGGGCAGCACAATGAGCAGTTCTTC. Translating gives CAISESGQHNEQFF.

This chain connects TRBV7-2 to TRBJ1-2; the D is unclear. This CDR3 is 15 amino acids long. Germline V CDR1 and CDR2: SGHTA, FQGNSA. Trimming took off 4 bases at V and 4 bases at J, with 16 bases between the two ends. The CDR3 DNA sequence: TGTGCCAGCAGCTCCGACGGCGGGGTGGGCTATGGCTACACCTTC. Protein product: CASSSDGGVGYGYTF.

The chain uses TRBV5-1 and TRBJ2-1, with 10 bases identical to TRBD1. Germline V CDR1 and CDR2: SGHRS, YFSETQ. The CDR3 consists of 15 residues. J gave up 8 bases and V 4 bases, and 9 bases lay outside the gene matches. CDR3 DNA sequence: TGCGCCAGCAGCCAGACAGGGGGCGCCGGCTATGAGCAGTTCTTC. Residues: CASSQTGGAGYEQFF.

Concerning this clone: Other DNA sequences in the sample encode the same CDR3. The chain is built from TRBV11-3 and TRBJ2-1, with D possibly TRBD1 on 5 matching bases. Trimming left V 1 base short and J 0 bases short, with 7 bases between. Germline V CDR1 and CDR2: SGHNT, YENEEA. This CDR3 is 15 amino acids long. CDR3 nucleotide sequence: TGTGCCAGCAGCTTAGGCCAGGGCTCCTACAATGAGCAGTTCTTC. It codes for CASSLGQGSYNEQFF. Drawing the rest from reference TRBV11-3 and TRBJ2-1, the complete variable domain is EAGVVQSPRYKIIEKKQPVAFWCNPISGHNTLYWYLQNLGQGPELLIRYENEEAVDDSQLPKDRFSAERLKGVDSTLKIQPAELGDSAVYLCASSLGQGSYNEQFFGPGTRLTVL.

The gene calls are TRBV11-1 and TRBJ2-3; 7 nucleotides agree with TRBD2. The length of the CDR3 is 13 residues. CDR1 and CDR2 (germline): SGHAT, FQDESV (reference sequence). Trimming removed 2 bases from V and 4 bases from J; junction bases left unmatched: 0. CDR3 sequence (DNA): TGTGCCAGCAGCTTACGGGGGGCAGATACGCAGTATTTT. Translating gives CASSLRGADTQYF.

The chain is built from TRBV25-1 and TRBJ1-6, with D perhaps TRBD1 (6 bases). CDR1 is MGHDK, CDR2 SYGVNS, per germline. The CDR3 length is 13 residues. V was pared by 8 bases and J by 6 bases, with 11 bases between. CDR3 nucleotide sequence: TGTGCCAGCCATGACAGGTTTAATTCACCCCTCCACTTT. It codes for CASHDRFNSPLHF.